The 27 T cell receptor beta chains reported below all come from one sample, sequenced in a study of shared clonotypes between healthy human individuals. The naive CD8 subset, CD45RO-negative cells positively selected for CCR7, excluded terminally differentiated effector memory CD45RA+ cells. Some clones are missing from TCRdb's copy, which holds only in-frame ones; the method was immunoSEQ multiplex PCR. The top ten clones hold 1.2% of a sample with around 2,100,000 clones, about 95% of them seen once. Sequencing used naive CD8+ T cells sorted from blood. These receptors were collected from a young man in good health.

This clone was seen a few times. The chain is built from TRBV11-2 and TRBJ2-7, with 12 nucleotides matching TRBD2. This CDR3 is 15 amino acids long. V trimming: 5 bases; J trimming: 0 bases; junction bases outside the gene matches: 2. CDR1 is SGHAT and CDR2 is FQNNGV in the germline V gene. The DNA of the CDR3 is TGTGCCAGCAGCCCGACTAGCGGGAGCTCCTACGAGCAGTACTTC. As protein: CASSPTSGSSYEQYF. The full variable domain, completed using reference TRBV11-2 and TRBJ2-7, is EAGVAQSPRYKIIEKRQSVAFWCNPISGHATLYWYQQILGQGPKLLIQFQNNGVVDDSQLPKDRFSAERLKGVDSTLKIQPAKLEDSAVYLCASSPTSGSSYEQYFGPGTRLTVT.

This clone was detected only a few times. The sample holds other DNA sequences that translate to the same CDR3. The chain uses TRBV27 and TRBJ1-6, with TRBD1 as a possible D gene (6 bases). V shed 4 bases and J shed 9 bases, with 10 bases lying between them. The germline gives CDR1 MNHEY, CDR2 SMNVEV (reference sequence). This CDR3 has 13 amino acids. DNA of the CDR3: TGTGCCAGCAGTTCGCGGACAGCTTCACCCCTCCACTTT. Protein product: CASSSRTASPLHF.

The gene calls are TRBV28 and TRBJ1-5, with a possible D match to TRBD1 (5 bases). The CDR3 consists of 14 residues. The ends were cut back, 5 bases at V and 6 bases at J, with 14 bases in the middle. Per germline, CDR1 MDHEN and CDR2 SYDVKM. The CDR3 DNA is TGTGCCAGCAGTCTCGAGGGGCTGGGTCAGCCCCAGCATTTT. Translated: CASSLEGLGQPQHF.

In nucleotides, the CDR3 is TGTGCCAGCACGCCAGGGACGACTAATGAAAAACTGTTTTTT. It translates to CASTPGTTNEKLFF. The chain has TRBV2 and TRBJ1-4; tentatively, D is TRBD1 (5 bases). V dropped 7 bases and J dropped 2 bases, with 11 bases sitting between them. CDR3 length equals 14 residues. Germline V lookup: CDR1 SNHLY, CDR2 FYNNEI.

J is TRBJ1-2 and V is TRBV14; D unclear. The CDR3 is 16 residues long. Germline-derived CDR1 and CDR2 are SGHDN and FVKESK. Trimming removed 3 bases at V and 4 bases at J, with 18 bases between. CDR3 sequence reads: CASSHMASRISYGYTF. CDR3 DNA sequence: TGTGCCAGCAGCCACATGGCGTCTAGGATTAGCTATGGCTACACCTTC.

The V gene is TRBV11-2, the J gene TRBJ2-7; D unresolved. Germline loops: CDR1 SGHAT, CDR2 FQNNGV. CDR3 length: 13 amino acids. With 5 bases removed from V and 1 base from J, the gap between germline ends came to 9 bases. The CDR3 nucleotides read TGTGCCAGCAGCGTTACCGGGTCCTACGAGCAGTACTTC. Protein: CASSVTGSYEQYF.

The chain uses TRBV7-3 and TRBJ2-3; 11 positions agree with TRBD2. This CDR3 comprises 15 residues. The V segment lost 6 bases and the J segment 0 bases; nucleotides outside the gene matches: 2. The germline gives CDR1 SGHTA, CDR2 FQGTGA. CDR3 bases: TGTGCCAGCAGTGTAGCGGGGGGGAGCACAGATACGCAGTATTTT. This gives the protein CASSVAGGSTDTQYF.

A remark on this clone: Other DNA sequences in this sample translate to the same CDR3. The V call is TRBV13, the J call TRBJ1-4, with 8 bases fitting TRBD1. V gave up 5 bases and J gave up 8 bases; unmatched junction bases: 7. Germline CDR1 reads PRHDT; CDR2 reads FYEKMQ (reference sequence). The CDR3 totals 14 residues. The CDR3 DNA follows: TGTGCCAGCAGCCTCCAGGGGGCGCGCGAAAAACTGTTTTTT. Protein sequence: CASSLQGAREKLFF.

The V and J genes are TRBV7-6 and TRBJ2-1; D ambiguous. Looked up from germline, CDR1 is SGHVS and CDR2 is FNYEAQ. This CDR3 comprises 15 residues. Deletions cut 5 bases from V and 9 bases from J, with 20 bases between. The CDR3 DNA is TGTGCCAGCAGCCTAGAGAGCGAAGTACTTAGTGAGCAGTTCTTC. Encoded protein: CASSLESEVLSEQFF.

This clone was observed a single time. The chain employs TRBV5-1 and TRBJ1-6; 7 nucleotides match TRBD1. After removal of 3 bases from V and 4 bases from J, the junction contained 4 bases not matched to a gene. The germline V gene encodes CDR1 SGHRS and CDR2 YFSETQ. The CDR3 consists of 15 residues. Written as DNA, the CDR3 is TGCGCCAGCAGCTCGGGGACAGCTTATAATTCACCCCTCCACTTT. Its protein product is CASSSGTAYNSPLHF.

This chain joins TRBV7-9 and TRBJ2-5; no definite D call. The V end was cut by 4 bases, the J end by 5 bases, with 14 bases between. This CDR3 contains 14 residues. The V gene's germline CDR1 is SEHNR and CDR2 FQNEAQ (reference sequence). This CDR3 reads CASSSPAPWETQYF. The CDR3 DNA sequence: TGTGCCAGCAGCTCCCCCGCCCCTTGGGAGACCCAGTACTTC. The variable domain in full, completed from reference TRBV7-9 and TRBJ2-5, reads DTGVSQNPRHKITKRGQNVTFRCDPISEHNRLYWYRQTLGQGPEFLTYFQNEAQLEKSRLLSDRFSAERPKGSFSTLEIQRTEQGDSAMYLCASSSPAPWETQYFGPGTRLLVL.

The chain has TRBV30 and TRBJ2-1; D tentatively reads TRBD1 or TRBD2 (5 bases each). Trimming removed 3 bases from V and 10 bases from J, with 10 bases in between. The CDR3 runs 11 residues. Germline loops: CDR1 GTSNPN, CDR2 SVGIG (reference sequence). CDR3 in DNA: TGTGCCTGGAGACTAGGGGCGGAGCAGTTCTTC. Protein: CAWRLGAEQFF.

CDR3 sequence (DNA): TGTGCCAGCAGCTTGAGGTTCGGTAGGAGCAATCAGCCCCAGCATTTT. Its translation is CASSLRFGRSNQPQHF. This chain links TRBV5-4 with TRBJ1-5; D call uncertain. Germline V lookup: CDR1 SGHNT, CDR2 YYREEE (reference sequence). V was clipped by 1 base and J by 1 base, with 12 bases between them. The CDR3 consists of 16 residues.

The chain couples TRBV5-1 to TRBJ2-1; TRBD2 matches at 8 bases. Per the germline V gene, CDR1 is SGHRS and CDR2 is YFSETQ. V lost 2 bases, J lost 2 bases, and 6 bases stayed unmatched. The CDR3 loop spans 16 amino acids. The CDR3 here is CASSFAGGGTYNEQFF. The CDR3 DNA follows: TGCGCCAGCAGCTTCGCGGGGGGCGGCACCTACAATGAGCAGTTCTTC.

V gene TRBV29-1 combines with J gene TRBJ2-5, with D possibly matching TRBD2 (5 bases). Matching the DNA end better, TRBJ2-7 makes the J call doubtful. Germline CDR1 reads SQVTM; CDR2 reads ANQGSEA. The CDR3 runs 14 residues. In DNA, the CDR3 is TGCAGCGTTGAAGGGCAGGACTCCTCCTACGAGCAGTACTTC. Amino acids: CSVEGQDSSYEQYF.

The rearrangement links TRBV5-6 to TRBJ2-1, with D unclear. The V end lost 0 bases, the J end lost 1 base, and 8 bases lay between the germline ends. There are 15 residues in the CDR3. The germline CDR1 and CDR2 sequences are SGHDT and YYEEEE. CDR3: CASSLEGWSYNEQFF. CDR3 sequence (DNA): TGTGCCAGCAGCTTGGAAGGATGGTCCTACAATGAGCAGTTCTTC.

The chain carries TRBV5-1 and TRBJ2-1; tentatively, D is TRBD1 (6 bases). The V and J ends lost 4 bases and 8 bases respectively, with 13 bases between them. The length of the CDR3 is 13 residues. Germline V gives CDR1 SGHRS, CDR2 YFSETQ. CDR3 amino acids: CASSGGRDDEQFF. For the CDR3, the DNA is TGCGCCAGCAGCGGGGGCAGAGACGATGAGCAGTTCTTC. Filled out from reference TRBV5-1 and TRBJ2-1, the complete variable domain reads KAGVTQTPRYLIKTRGQQVTLSCSPISGHRSVSWYQQTPGQGLQFLFEYFSETQRNKGNFPGRFSGRQFSNSRSEMNVSTLELGDSALYLCASSGGRDDEQFFGPGTRLTVL.

The V call is TRBV2, the J call TRBJ2-2; perhaps D is TRBD1 or TRBD2 (5 bases each). The ends were cut back, 10 bases at V and 3 bases at J, with 12 bases in the middle. Germline CDR1 SNHLY, CDR2 FYNNEI. The CDR3 sequence is 13 residues long. For the CDR3, the DNA is TGTGCCACCCGGGACGGAGACACCGGGGAGCTGTTTTTT. It translates to CATRDGDTGELFF.

This clone was detected a few times. J is TRBJ2-7 and V is TRBV7-9, with D unclear. Trimming stripped 4 bases from V and 3 bases from J, with 7 bases between. Germline V lookup: CDR1 SEHNR, CDR2 FQNEAQ (reference sequence). CDR3 length equals 12 residues. The CDR3 protein is CASSSQHYEQYF. The CDR3 region has the DNA TGTGCCAGCAGCTCCCAACACTACGAGCAGTACTTC. Drawing the rest from reference TRBV7-9 and TRBJ2-7, the complete variable domain is DTGVSQNPRHKITKRGQNVTFRCDPISEHNRLYWYRQTLGQGPEFLTYFQNEAQLEKSRLLSDRFSAERPKGSFSTLEIQRTEQGDSAMYLCASSSQHYEQYFGPGTRLTVT.

In its sample, this clone was seen a few times. The CDR3 nucleotides are TGCGCCAGCAGCTCGACAGGGGTCGAGCAGTACTTC. It translates to CASSSTGVEQYF. The chain uses TRBV5-1 and TRBJ2-7, with 8 bases aligning to TRBD1. The germline gives CDR1 SGHRS, CDR2 YFSETQ. V lost 3 bases, J lost 6 bases, and 2 bases stayed unmatched. The CDR3 contains 12 residues.

The V gene is TRBV15, the J gene TRBJ2-7; D call uncertain. Deletions cut 1 base from V and 2 bases from J, with 12 bases between. Per the germline V gene, CDR1 is LNHNV and CDR2 is YYDKDF (reference sequence). CDR3 length: 15 residues. CDR3 region: CATSRGAEGAYEQYF. In DNA form, the CDR3 reads TGTGCCACCAGCAGAGGGGCCGAAGGCGCCTACGAGCAGTACTTC.

This rearrangement joins TRBV6-1 to TRBJ1-5; TRBD1 might be the D (5 bases). Looked up from germline, CDR1 is MNHNS and CDR2 is SASEGT. The V end lost 3 bases, the J end lost 5 bases, and 8 bases lay between the germline ends. The CDR3 runs 13 residues. The CDR3 loop reads CASSDGAHQPQHF. The CDR3 coding sequence is TGTGCCAGCAGTGACGGGGCTCATCAGCCCCAGCATTTT.

The chain combines TRBV4-2 with TRBJ2-3; D tentatively reads TRBD1 or TRBD2 (5 bases each). V lost 0 bases and J lost 0, with 13 bases in between. The germline V gene encodes CDR1 LGHNA and CDR2 YNFKEQ. The CDR3 has 17 amino acids. CDR3 residues: CASSQEHEGPSTDTQYF. The CDR3 DNA reads TGTGCCAGCAGCCAAGAACATGAGGGGCCAAGCACAGATACGCAGTATTTT.

The CDR3 is CASSLDYTGQYF. The CDR3 nucleotides are TGTGCCAGCAGCCTCGACTACACAGGGCAGTACTTC. The chain has TRBV7-2 and TRBJ2-7; D is possibly TRBD1 or TRBD2 (5 bases each). V gave up 5 bases and J gave up 9 bases, with 14 bases separating them. CDR1 is SGHTA and CDR2 is FQGNSA in the germline V gene. The CDR3 covers 12 residues.

In this sample, this clone turned up once. The gene calls are TRBV4-1 and TRBJ1-1; possible D gene TRBD1, 6 bases. CDR1 is MGHRA, CDR2 YSYEKL, per germline. The V and J ends lost 3 bases and 7 bases respectively, with 15 bases between them. The CDR3 length is 14 residues. CDR3 bases: TGCGCCAGCAGCCATCTCGGGGGCGCGGTTGAAGCTTTCTTT. Translating it yields CASSHLGGAVEAFF.

The V and J genes are TRBV9 and TRBJ2-3; D is uncertain. Per the germline V gene, CDR1 is SGDLS and CDR2 is YYNGEE. The CDR3 spans 13 residues. Trimming stripped 4 bases from V and 4 bases from J, with 10 bases between. The CDR3: CASSPGYSDTQYF. The CDR3 nucleotides read TGTGCCAGCAGCCCCGGGTACTCAGATACGCAGTATTTT.

The chain's CDR3 is CASSPRQRSYEQYF. CDR3 sequence (DNA): TGTGCCAGCAGCCCCAGACAGCGTTCCTACGAGCAGTACTTC. The chain couples TRBV5-6 to TRBJ2-7, with D maybe TRBD1 (5 bases). The ends were cut back, 4 bases at V and 1 base at J, with 12 bases in the middle. CDR3 size: 14 residues. CDR1 SGHDT and CDR2 YYEEEE come from the germline V gene.